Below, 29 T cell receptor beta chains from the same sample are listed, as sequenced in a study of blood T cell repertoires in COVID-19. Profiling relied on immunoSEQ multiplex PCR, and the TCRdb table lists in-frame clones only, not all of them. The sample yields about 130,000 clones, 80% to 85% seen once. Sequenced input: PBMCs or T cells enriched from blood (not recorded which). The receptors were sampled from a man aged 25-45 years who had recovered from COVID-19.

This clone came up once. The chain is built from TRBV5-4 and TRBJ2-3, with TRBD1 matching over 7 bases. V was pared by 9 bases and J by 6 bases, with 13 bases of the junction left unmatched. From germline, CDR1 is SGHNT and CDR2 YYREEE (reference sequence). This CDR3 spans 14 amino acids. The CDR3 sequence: CATTETGLGDTQYF. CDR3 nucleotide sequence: TGTGCCACCACAGAGACAGGGTTGGGTGATACGCAGTATTTT.

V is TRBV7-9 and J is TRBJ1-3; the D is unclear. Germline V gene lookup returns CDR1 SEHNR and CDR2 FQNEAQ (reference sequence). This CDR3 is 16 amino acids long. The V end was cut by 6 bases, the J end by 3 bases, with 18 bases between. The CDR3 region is CASSSLPGGDGNTIYF. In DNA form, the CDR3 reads TGTGCCAGCAGTTCCCTCCCCGGAGGAGATGGAAACACCATATATTTT.

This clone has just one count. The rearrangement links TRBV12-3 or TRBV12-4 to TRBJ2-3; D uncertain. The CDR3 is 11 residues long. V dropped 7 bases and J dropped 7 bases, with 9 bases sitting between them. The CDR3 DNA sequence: TGTGCCAGCACCGAACTCAATACGCAGTATTTT. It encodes CASTELNTQYF.

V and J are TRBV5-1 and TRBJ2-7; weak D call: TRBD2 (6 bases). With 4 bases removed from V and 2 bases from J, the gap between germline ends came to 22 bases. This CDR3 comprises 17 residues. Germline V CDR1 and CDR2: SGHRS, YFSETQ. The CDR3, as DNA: TGCGCCAGCAGCCTGGGGGGAGGTCCAGGGATACCCTACGAGCAGTACTTC. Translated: CASSLGGGPGIPYEQYF.

The CDR3 protein is CASTPDPAGETQYF. The DNA for the CDR3 is TGTGCCAGCACCCCGGACCCGGCGGGGGAGACCCAGTACTTC. J is TRBJ2-5 and V is TRBV7-9; D possibly corresponds to TRBD2 (6 bases). V shed 7 bases and J shed 5 bases, with 17 bases lying between them. CDR3 length: 14 residues. CDR1 and CDR2 (germline): SEHNR, FQNEAQ (reference sequence).

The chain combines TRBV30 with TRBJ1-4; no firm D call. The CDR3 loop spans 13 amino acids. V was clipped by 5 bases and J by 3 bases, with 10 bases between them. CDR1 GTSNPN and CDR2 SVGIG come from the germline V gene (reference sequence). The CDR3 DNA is TGTGCCTGGGATGCTCGGGCTAATGAAAAACTGTTTTTT. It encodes CAWDARANEKLFF.

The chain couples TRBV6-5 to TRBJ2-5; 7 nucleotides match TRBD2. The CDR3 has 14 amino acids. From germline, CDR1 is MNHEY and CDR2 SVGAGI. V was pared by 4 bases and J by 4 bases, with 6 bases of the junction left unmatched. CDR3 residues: CASSSGRASETQYF. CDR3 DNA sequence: TGTGCCAGCAGTTCGGGGAGGGCCTCAGAGACCCAGTACTTC.

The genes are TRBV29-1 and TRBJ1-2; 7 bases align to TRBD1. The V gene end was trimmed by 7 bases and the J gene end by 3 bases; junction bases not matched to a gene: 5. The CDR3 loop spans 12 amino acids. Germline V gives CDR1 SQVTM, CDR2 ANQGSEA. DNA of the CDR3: TGCAGCGCCTTCCAGGGGGACTATGGCTACACCTTC. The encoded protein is CSAFQGDYGYTF.

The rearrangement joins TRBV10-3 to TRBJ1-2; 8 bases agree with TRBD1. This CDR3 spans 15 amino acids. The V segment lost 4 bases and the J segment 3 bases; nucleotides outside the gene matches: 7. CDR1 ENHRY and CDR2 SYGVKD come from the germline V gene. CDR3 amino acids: CAISGPQGGYYGYTF. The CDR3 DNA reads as TGTGCCATCAGTGGACCACAGGGGGGGTACTATGGCTACACCTTC.

CDR3 amino acids: CASSRTGNYGYTF. CDR3 sequence (DNA): TGTGCCAGCAGTAGGACAGGGAACTATGGCTACACCTTC. J is TRBJ1-2 and V is TRBV6-5; 8 nucleotides match TRBD1. CDR3 length: 13 residues. The J segment lost 2 bases and the V segment lost 5 bases, leaving 1 base of the junction unmatched. Germline V gene sequence: CDR1 MNHEY, CDR2 SVGAGI.

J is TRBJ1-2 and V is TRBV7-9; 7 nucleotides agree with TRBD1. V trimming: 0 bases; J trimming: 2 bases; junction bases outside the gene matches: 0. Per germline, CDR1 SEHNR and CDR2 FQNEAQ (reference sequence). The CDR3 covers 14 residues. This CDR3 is CASSLAQGNYGYTF. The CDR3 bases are TGTGCCAGCAGCTTAGCACAGGGGAACTATGGCTACACCTTC.

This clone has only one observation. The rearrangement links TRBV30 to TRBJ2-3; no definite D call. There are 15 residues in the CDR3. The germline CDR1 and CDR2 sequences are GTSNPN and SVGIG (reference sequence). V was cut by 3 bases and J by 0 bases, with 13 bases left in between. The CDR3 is CAWSLGGLSTDTQYF. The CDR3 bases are TGTGCCTGGAGCTTAGGTGGGCTTAGCACAGATACGCAGTATTTT.

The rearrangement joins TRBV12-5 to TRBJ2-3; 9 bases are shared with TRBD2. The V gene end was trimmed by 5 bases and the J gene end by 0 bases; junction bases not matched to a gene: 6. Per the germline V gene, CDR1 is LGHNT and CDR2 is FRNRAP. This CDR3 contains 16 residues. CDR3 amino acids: CASGIGLASSTDTQYF. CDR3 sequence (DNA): TGTGCTAGTGGTATTGGACTAGCGTCTAGCACAGATACGCAGTATTTT.

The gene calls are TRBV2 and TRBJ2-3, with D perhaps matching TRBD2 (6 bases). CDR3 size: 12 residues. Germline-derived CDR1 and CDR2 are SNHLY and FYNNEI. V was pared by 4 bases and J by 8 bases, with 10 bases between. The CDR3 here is CASSGTGGTQYF. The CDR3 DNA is TGTGCCAGCAGTGGGACCGGGGGTACGCAGTATTTT.

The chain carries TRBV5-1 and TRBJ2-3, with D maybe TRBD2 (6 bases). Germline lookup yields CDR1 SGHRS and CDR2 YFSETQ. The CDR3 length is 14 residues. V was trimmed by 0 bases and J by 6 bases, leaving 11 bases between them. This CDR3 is CASSLGLDYDTQYF. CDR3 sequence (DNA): TGCGCCAGCAGCTTGGGACTAGACTACGATACGCAGTATTTT.

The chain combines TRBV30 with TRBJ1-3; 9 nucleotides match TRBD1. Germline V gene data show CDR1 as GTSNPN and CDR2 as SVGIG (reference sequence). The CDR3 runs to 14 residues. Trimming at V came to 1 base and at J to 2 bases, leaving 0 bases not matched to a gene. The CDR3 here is CAWSGTGAGNTIYF. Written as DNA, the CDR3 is TGTGCCTGGAGTGGGACAGGGGCTGGAAACACCATATATTTT.

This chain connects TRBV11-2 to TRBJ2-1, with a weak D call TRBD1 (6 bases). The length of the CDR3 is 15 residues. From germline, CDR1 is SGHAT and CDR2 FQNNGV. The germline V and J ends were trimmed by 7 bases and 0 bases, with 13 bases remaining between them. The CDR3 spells CASTPGQSSYNEQFF. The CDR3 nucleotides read TGTGCCAGCACCCCGGGACAAAGCTCCTACAATGAGCAGTTCTTC. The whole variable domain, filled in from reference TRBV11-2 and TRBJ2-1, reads EAGVAQSPRYKIIEKRQSVAFWCNPISGHATLYWYQQILGQGPKLLIQFQNNGVVDDSQLPKDRFSAERLKGVDSTLKIQPAKLEDSAVYLCASTPGQSSYNEQFFGPGTRLTVL.

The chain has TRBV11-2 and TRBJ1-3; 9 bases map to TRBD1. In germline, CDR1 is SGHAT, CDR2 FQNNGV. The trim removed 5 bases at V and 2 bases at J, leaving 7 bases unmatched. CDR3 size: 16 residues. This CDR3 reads CASSTTGTGTGNTIYF. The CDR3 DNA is TGTGCCAGCAGCACTACCGGGACAGGGACTGGAAACACCATATATTTT.

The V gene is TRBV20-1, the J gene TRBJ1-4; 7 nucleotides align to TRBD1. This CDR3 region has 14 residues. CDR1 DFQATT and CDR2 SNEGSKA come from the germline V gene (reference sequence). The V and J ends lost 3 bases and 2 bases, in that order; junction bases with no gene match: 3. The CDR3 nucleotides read TGCAGTGCTAGTCAGGGGGGTACTAATGAAAAACTGTTTTTT. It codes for CSASQGGTNEKLFF.

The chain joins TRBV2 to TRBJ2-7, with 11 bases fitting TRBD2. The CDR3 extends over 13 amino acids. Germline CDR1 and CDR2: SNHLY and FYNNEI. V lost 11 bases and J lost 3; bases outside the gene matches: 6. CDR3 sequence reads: CAGGTSGDYEQYF. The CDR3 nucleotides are TGTGCCGGAGGGACTAGCGGAGACTACGAGCAGTACTTC.

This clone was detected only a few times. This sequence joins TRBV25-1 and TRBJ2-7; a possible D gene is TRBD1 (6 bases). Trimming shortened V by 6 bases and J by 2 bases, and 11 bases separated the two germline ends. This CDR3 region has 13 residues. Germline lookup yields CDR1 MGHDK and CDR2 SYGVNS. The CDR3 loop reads CASSGDTAYEQYF. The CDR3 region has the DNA TGTGCCAGCAGCGGGGACACGGCCTACGAGCAGTACTTC.

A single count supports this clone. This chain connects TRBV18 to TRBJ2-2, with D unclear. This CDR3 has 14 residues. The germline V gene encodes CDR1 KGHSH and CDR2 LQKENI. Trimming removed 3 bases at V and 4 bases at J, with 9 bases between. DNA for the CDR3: TGTGCCAGCTCACCCTCGGTACCCACCGGGGAGCTGTTTTTT. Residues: CASSPSVPTGELFF.

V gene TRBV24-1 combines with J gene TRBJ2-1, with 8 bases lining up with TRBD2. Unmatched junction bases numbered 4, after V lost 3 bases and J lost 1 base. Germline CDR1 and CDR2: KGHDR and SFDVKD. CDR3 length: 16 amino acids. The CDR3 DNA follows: TGTGCCACCAGTGATCAGGCTAGCGGGTCCTACAATGAGCAGTTCTTC. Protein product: CATSDQASGSYNEQFF.

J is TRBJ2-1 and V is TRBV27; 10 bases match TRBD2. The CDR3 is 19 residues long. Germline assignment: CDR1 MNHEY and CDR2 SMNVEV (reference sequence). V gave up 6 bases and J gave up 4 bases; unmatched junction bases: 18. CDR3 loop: CASSTLGGASGGTYNEQFF. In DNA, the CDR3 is TGTGCCAGCAGCACCCTAGGGGGGGCTAGCGGGGGTACGTACAATGAGCAGTTCTTC.

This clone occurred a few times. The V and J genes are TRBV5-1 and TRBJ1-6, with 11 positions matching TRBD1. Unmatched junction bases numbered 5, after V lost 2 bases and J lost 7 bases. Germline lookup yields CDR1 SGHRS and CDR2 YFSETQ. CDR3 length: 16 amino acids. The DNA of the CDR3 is TGCGCCAGCAGCTTAGGGACAGGGGGATACAATTCACCCCTCCACTTT. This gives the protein CASSLGTGGYNSPLHF. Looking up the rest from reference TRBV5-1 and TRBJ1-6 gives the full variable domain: KAGVTQTPRYLIKTRGQQVTLSCSPISGHRSVSWYQQTPGQGLQFLFEYFSETQRNKGNFPGRFSGRQFSNSRSEMNVSTLELGDSALYLCASSLGTGGYNSPLHFGNGTRLTVT.

The CDR3 here is CASNSRGDEKLFF. CDR3 nucleotide sequence: TGTGCCAGCAACTCCAGGGGGGATGAAAAACTGTTTTTT. This chain links TRBV9 with TRBJ1-4; 7 positions agree with TRBD1. The ends lost 6 bases at V and 6 bases at J; junction bases unmatched: 5. From germline, CDR1 is SGDLS and CDR2 YYNGEE. The CDR3 runs to 13 residues.

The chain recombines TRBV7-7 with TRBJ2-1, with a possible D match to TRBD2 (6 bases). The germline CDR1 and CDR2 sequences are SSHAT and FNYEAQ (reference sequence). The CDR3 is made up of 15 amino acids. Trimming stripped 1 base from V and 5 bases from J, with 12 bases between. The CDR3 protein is CASSLGAGPNNEQFF. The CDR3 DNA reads TGTGCCAGCAGCTTAGGTGCGGGACCAAACAATGAGCAGTTCTTC.

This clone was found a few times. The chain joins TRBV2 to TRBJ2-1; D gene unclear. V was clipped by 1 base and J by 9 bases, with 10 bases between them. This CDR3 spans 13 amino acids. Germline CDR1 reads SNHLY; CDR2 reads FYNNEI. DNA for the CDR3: TGTGCCAGCAGTGAAGGAAGGAGCATTGAGCAGTTCTTC. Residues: CASSEGRSIEQFF.

CDR3 amino acids: CASGLKISYNEQFF. The DNA of the CDR3 is TGTGCCAGCGGACTCAAAATCTCCTACAATGAGCAGTTCTTC. The rearrangement joins TRBV6-5 to TRBJ2-1, with D tentatively TRBD2 (5 bases). CDR1 and CDR2 from the germline V gene are MNHEY and SVGAGI. The CDR3 has 14 amino acids. The V and J ends lost 8 bases and 0 bases respectively, with 11 bases between them.